A single sample gave rise to the 9 T cell receptor beta chains below, sequenced in a study of blood T cell repertoires in COVID-19. The protocol was immunoSEQ multiplex PCR, while the TCRdb copy is restricted to in-frame clones and leaves out a portion. Among approximately 300,000 clones listed, approximately 86% were seen once. The specimen was PBMCs or T cells enriched from blood (not recorded which). The source is a young woman who had recovered from COVID-19.

This chain joins TRBV5-4 and TRBJ2-7; TRBD1 aligns across 8 bases. V lost 3 bases to trimming and J lost 2 bases; unmatched junction nucleotides: 7. Germline CDR1 reads SGHNT; CDR2 reads YYREEE (reference sequence). This CDR3 region has 15 residues. CDR3 sequence (DNA): TGTGCCAGCAGCTATATGGGGACAGGTCCCTACGAGCAGTACTTC. Protein product: CASSYMGTGPYEQYF.

The chain is built from TRBV11-3 and TRBJ2-2; 8 nucleotides line up with TRBD1. Germline assignment: CDR1 SGHNT and CDR2 YENEEA. This CDR3 has 15 amino acids. The trim removed 5 bases at V and 1 base at J, leaving 3 bases unmatched. CDR3 bases: TGTGCCAGCAGCCCAGACAGGGGGAACACCGGGGAGCTGTTTTTT. Residues: CASSPDRGNTGELFF.

CDR3 sequence: CASSSGAGLTYTEAFF. The CDR3 nucleotides read TGTGCCAGCAGTAGCGGGGCGGGACTTACGTACACTGAAGCTTTCTTT. The chain employs TRBV6-2 or TRBV6-3 and TRBJ1-1, with a weak D call TRBD1 (5 bases). V was trimmed by 5 bases and J by 3 bases, leaving 19 bases between them. CDR1 MNHEY and CDR2 SVGEGT come from the germline V gene. The CDR3 has 16 amino acids.

The chain couples TRBV19 to TRBJ1-1; 11 nucleotides match TRBD1. The CDR3 contains 16 residues. Germline lookup yields CDR1 LNHDA and CDR2 SQIVND (reference sequence). The V gene end was trimmed by 3 bases and the J gene end by 5 bases; junction bases not matched to a gene: 8. The CDR3 nucleotides read TGTGCCAGTAGTATGGGACAGGGGGTGATGAGGACTGAAGCTTTCTTT. It is translated as CASSMGQGVMRTEAFF.

The rearrangement links TRBV7-8 to TRBJ2-5, with 9 bases identical to TRBD2. The germline CDR1 and CDR2 sequences are SGHVS and FQNEAQ. V dropped 5 bases and J dropped 5; count of bases not matched to a gene: 12. This CDR3 has 16 amino acids. The CDR3, as DNA: TGTGCCAGCAGCCCCCGGAGGCGGGGGGGCCTTGAGACCCAGTACTTC. Amino acids: CASSPRRRGGLETQYF.

The chain recombines TRBV18 with TRBJ2-4, with 10 bases fitting TRBD2. Germline V lookup: CDR1 KGHSH, CDR2 LQKENI. V trimming: 3 bases; J trimming: 7 bases; junction bases outside the gene matches: 6. The CDR3 totals 15 residues. The CDR3 DNA reads TGTGCCAGCTCACCTTTAGCGGGAGGTGGGAACATTCAGTACTTC. It translates to CASSPLAGGGNIQYF. The full variable domain, rest sourced from reference TRBV18 and TRBJ2-4, is NAGVMQNPRHLVRRRGQEARLRCSPMKGHSHVYWYRQLPEEGLKFMVYLQKENIIDESGMPKERFSAEFPKEGPSILRIQQVVRGDSAAYFCASSPLAGGGNIQYFGAGTRLSVL.

As to this clone: This CDR3 is also generated by other DNA sequences in the sample. The V and J genes are TRBV5-1 and TRBJ1-4; 11 bases align to TRBD1. This CDR3 region has 18 residues. Germline CDR1 SGHRS, CDR2 YFSETQ. J lost 0 bases, V lost 0 bases, and 4 bases had no gene match. CDR3 coding DNA: TGCGCCAGCAGCTTGGGGCGGGGACAGGGGGCAACTAATGAAAAACTGTTTTTT. As protein: CASSLGRGQGATNEKLFF.

J is TRBJ1-6 and V is TRBV4-3; 8 nucleotides align to TRBD1. The CDR3 length is 17 residues. Germline V gene data show CDR1 as LGHNA and CDR2 as YSLEER. Losses at the gene ends were 3 bases for V and 6 bases for J; bases not matched to a gene: 10. CDR3 DNA sequence: TGCGCCAGCAGCCAGGGGACAGGCTTGGTCCGTAATTCACCCCTCCACTTT. Its translation is CASSQGTGLVRNSPLHF.

CDR3 loop: CASSIPQGRATIYF. Written as DNA, the CDR3 is TGTGCCAGTAGTATCCCGCAGGGGCGTGCCACCATATATTTT. This chain links TRBV19 with TRBJ1-3; D is perhaps TRBD1 (6 bases). The CDR3 contains 14 residues. Germline-derived CDR1 and CDR2 are LNHDA and SQIVND (reference sequence). V gave up 3 bases and J gave up 9 bases, with 15 bases separating them.